Described below is a single T cell receptor (beta chain) sequence and its context. This specimen comes from a study of T cells in Graves' hyperthyroidism and ophthalmopathy. Amplification yielded TCR beta CDR3 regions, with RNA transcripts as the source. The HTBI primer set drove a first-round RT-PCR of the TCR CDR3. One entry per CDR3 protein, called by TCRdb with MiXCR from the multiplex PCR reads. The sample has about 560,000 distinct CDR3 sequences, under 60% seen once; the top ten hold 6.5% to 9%. Not enrolled were patients with uncontrolled infection, other autoimmune disease, pregnancy or lactation. This TCR was recovered from a woman younger than 30 with Graves' hyperthyroidism. Source material: peripheral blood or thyroid tissue (not recorded which).

The CDR3 protein is CAETDNSPLHF. For the CDR3, the DNA is TGTGCTGAGACAGATAATTCACCCCTCCACTTT. The chain couples TRBV2 to TRBJ1-6, with a possible D match to TRBD1 (5 bases). CDR3 length equals 11 residues. Germline-derived CDR1 and CDR2 are SNHLY and FYNNEI. Together with reference TRBV2 and TRBJ1-6, the CDR3 gives the full variable domain: EPEVTQTPSHQVTQMGQEVILRCVPISNHLYFYWYRQILGQKVEFLVSFYNNEISEKSEIFDDQFSVERPDGSNFTLKIRSTKLEDSAMYFCAETDNSPLHFGNGTRLTVT.